The text below deals with one T cell receptor beta chain. The antigen is not known. Time point described: pre-treatment sample, taken before nivolumab and TIL therapy. The libraries were made with immunoSEQ v3. Sequencing was performed with immunoSEQ multiplex PCR; in TCRdb, only in-frame clones are kept and a portion is missing. Altogether 10,000 or so clones are present, roughly three quarters being singletons, with the ten largest covering 10%. This entry comes from a study of TIL therapy for anti-PD-1-resistant metastatic lung cancer. Turning to the study itself: Most patients had lung adenocarcinoma. By whole-exome sequencing, median non-synonymous tumor mutation burden was roughly 1.6 mutations per megabase. Regarding the study as a whole: This highly selected cohort may not generalize to typical lung cancer patients. After infusion, TIL clonotypes partly replaced peripheral T cells and declined over months.

Between the trimmed V and J ends, which lost 4 bases and 0 bases, there was a span of 19 bases. The CDR3 is 18 amino acids. The germline V gene encodes CDR1 SGHDN and CDR2 FVKESK. The TCR was taken from a person between 25 and 79 years old with non-small cell lung cancer. This chain uses TRBV14 with TRBJ1-3, with D perhaps TRBD1 (5 bases). The specimen comprised blood, sampled at baseline. CDR3 sequence (DNA): TGTGCCAGCAGCCCGGGACGTAAATCCCCTTACTCTGGAAACACCATATATTTT. It translates to CASSPGRKSPYSGNTIYF.